These 21 T cell receptor beta chains originate from one sample sequenced in a study of blood T cell repertoires in COVID-19. The data were produced by immunoSEQ multiplex PCR, yet TCRdb's version contains in-frame clones alone and is incomplete. The table has fewer than 300,000 clones, 75% to 90% seen once; the top ten hold approximately 6.5%. The sequenced sample consisted of peripheral blood. The receptors were gathered from a woman in her 50s with COVID-19, enrolled during active disease.

The CDR3 DNA is TGTGCCAGCACCCCCCGGTTGATGAACACTGAAGCTTTCTTT. Its translation is CASTPRLMNTEAFF. The chain combines TRBV6-5 with TRBJ1-1; no firm D call. With 7 bases removed from V and 0 bases from J, the gap between germline ends came to 12 bases. The germline V gene has CDR1 MNHEY and CDR2 SVGAGI. The length of the CDR3 is 14 residues.

V is TRBV11-3 and J is TRBJ2-1, with TRBD1 matching over 9 bases. In germline, CDR1 is SGHNT, CDR2 YENEEA. The trim removed 5 bases at V and 0 bases at J, leaving 5 bases unmatched. The length of the CDR3 is 16 residues. The CDR3 DNA reads as TGTGCCAGCAGCGATGGGACAGGGAGCTCCTACAATGAGCAGTTCTTC. It translates to CASSDGTGSSYNEQFF.

This chain joins TRBV9 and TRBJ2-7; D may be TRBD2 (5 bases). This CDR3 region has 13 residues. V lost 1 base to trimming and J lost 6 bases, with 11 bases between them. CDR1 is SGDLS, CDR2 YYNGEE, per germline. The DNA for the CDR3 is TGTGCCAGCAGCGTAACCCCCCGGGGCGAGCAGTACTTC. Its protein is CASSVTPRGEQYF. Full variable domain (outside the CDR3, taken from reference TRBV9 and TRBJ2-7): DSGVTQTPKHLITATGQRVTLRCSPRSGDLSVYWYQQSLDQGLQFLIQYYNGEERAKGNILERFSAQQFPDLHSELNLSSLELGDSALYFCASSVTPRGEQYFGPGTRLTVT.

This chain links TRBV6-5 with TRBJ1-1, with a tentative D call TRBD1 (5 bases). With 2 bases removed from V and 0 bases from J, the gap between germline ends came to 7 bases. The CDR3 contains 14 residues. In germline, CDR1 is MNHEY, CDR2 SVGAGI. DNA for the CDR3: TGTGCCAGCAGTTACGACAGCATGAACACTGAAGCTTTCTTT. Its translation is CASSYDSMNTEAFF.

This chain uses TRBV7-2 with TRBJ2-2; no definite D call. V was trimmed by 5 bases and J by 2 bases, leaving 12 bases between them. The germline CDR1 and CDR2 sequences are SGHTA and FQGNSA. This CDR3 has 15 amino acids. The CDR3 spells CASSPWARNTGELFF. The CDR3 region has the DNA TGTGCCAGCAGCCCCTGGGCCCGAAACACCGGGGAGCTGTTTTTT.

This chain joins TRBV5-5 and TRBJ2-7, with D perhaps TRBD2 (5 bases). There are 12 residues in the CDR3. V lost 0 bases to trimming and J lost 6 bases, with 7 bases between them. CDR1 SGHKS and CDR2 YYEKEE come from the germline V gene (reference sequence). CDR3 coding DNA: TGTGCCAGCAGCTTGGGAGGGCTCGAGCAGTACTTC. It is translated as CASSLGGLEQYF.

V usage is TRBV3-1 (or the pseudogene TRBV3-2) and J usage is TRBJ1-1, with D unclear. This CDR3 contains 14 residues. Trimming stripped 2 bases from V and 0 bases from J, with 7 bases between. CDR1 and CDR2 from the germline V gene are LGHDT and YNNKEL (reference sequence). The CDR3, as DNA: TGTGCCAGCAGCCAAACAGTAATGAACACTGAAGCTTTCTTT. Its protein is CASSQTVMNTEAFF.

This chain connects TRBV5-6 to TRBJ1-2; TRBD1 matches 10 bases. CDR3 length: 16 amino acids. The junction had 6 bases not matched to a gene; V was cut back by 1 base and J by 3 bases. The germline CDR1 and CDR2 sequences are SGHDT and YYEEEE. CDR3 sequence reads: CASSLLTGGSHYGYTF. CDR3 nucleotides: TGTGCCAGCAGCTTGCTGACAGGGGGCAGTCACTATGGCTACACCTTC.

The chain couples TRBV7-8 to TRBJ2-3; TRBD2 aligns across 14 bases. CDR1 is SGHVS, CDR2 FQNEAQ, per germline. After removal of 3 bases from V and 4 bases from J, the junction contained 12 bases not matched to a gene. This CDR3 has 19 amino acids. The CDR3 DNA reads TGTGCCAGCAGCTTTGCGCCGGGACTAGCGGGAGTCATAGCAGATACGCAGTATTTT. Its protein product is CASSFAPGLAGVIADTQYF. Combining the CDR3 with reference TRBV7-8 and TRBJ2-3 gives the whole variable domain GAGVSQSPRYKVAKRGQDVALRCDPISGHVSLFWYQQALGQGPEFLTYFQNEAQLDKSGLPSDRFFAERPEGSVSTLKIQRTQQEDSAVYLCASSFAPGLAGVIADTQYFGPGTRLTVL.

The chain recombines TRBV5-5 with TRBJ1-1; TRBD1 might be the D (6 bases). The germline V and J ends were trimmed by 4 bases and 11 bases, with 18 bases remaining between them. Germline V gene sequence: CDR1 SGHKS, CDR2 YYEKEE (reference sequence). This CDR3 has 13 amino acids. CDR3 coding DNA: TGTGCCAGCAGCGCGTTCGTGGGGGCACGCGCTTTCTTT. Its protein is CASSAFVGARAFF.

The chain has TRBV28 and TRBJ1-6; D may be TRBD1 (6 bases). V lost 6 bases and J 0 bases, leaving 18 bases between the germline ends. CDR1 is MDHEN and CDR2 is SYDVKM in the germline V gene. The CDR3 extends over 18 amino acids. CDR3 DNA: TGTGCCAGCAGACAACCCGGGACACCGAGCTCCTATAATTCACCCCTCCACTTT. Translated, it gives CASRQPGTPSSYNSPLHF. Full variable domain (remainder filled in from reference TRBV28 and TRBJ1-6): DVKVTQSSRYLVKRTGEKVFLECVQDMDHENMFWYRQDPGLGLRLIYFSYDVKMKEKGDIPEGYSVSREKKERFSLILESASTNQTSMYLCASRQPGTPSSYNSPLHFGNGTRLTVT.

This rearrangement joins TRBV9 to TRBJ2-7; 11 nucleotides agree with TRBD2. Germline-derived CDR1 and CDR2 are SGDLS and YYNGEE. V lost 0 bases to trimming and J lost 1 base; unmatched junction nucleotides: 12. The length of the CDR3 is 19 residues. The CDR3 protein is CASSVGKARGLAASYEQYF. In nucleotides, the CDR3 is TGTGCCAGCAGCGTAGGTAAGGCCAGGGGACTAGCGGCTTCCTACGAGCAGTACTTC.

J is TRBJ1-2 and V is TRBV19; TRBD1 aligns across 12 bases. CDR3 size: 14 residues. CDR1 and CDR2 from the germline V gene are LNHDA and SQIVND (reference sequence). The trim removed 5 bases at V and 8 bases at J, leaving 6 bases unmatched. The CDR3 loop reads CASSGGQGAKGYTF. The CDR3 DNA reads as TGTGCCAGTAGTGGGGGACAGGGGGCGAAAGGCTACACCTTC.

The chain combines TRBV2 with TRBJ2-1, with D uncertain. This CDR3 has 13 amino acids. Looked up from germline, CDR1 is SNHLY and CDR2 is FYNNEI. Trimming took off 0 bases at V and 12 bases at J, with 12 bases between the two ends. The CDR3 nucleotides read TGTGCCAGCAGTGAAGCCATGAGGAGTTGGCAGTTCTTC. Protein: CASSEAMRSWQFF.

This chain uses TRBV7-9 with TRBJ2-3; maybe TRBD2 (5 bases). Germline V lookup: CDR1 SEHNR, CDR2 FQNEAQ (reference sequence). The CDR3 runs 17 residues. V dropped 6 bases and J dropped 3 bases, with 22 bases sitting between them. CDR3 in DNA: TGTGCCAGCAGTACTAGTCCCCGGTCAGGTGCGACAGATACGCAGTATTTT. It encodes CASSTSPRSGATDTQYF.

The chain has TRBV5-1 and TRBJ2-3; tentatively, D is TRBD2 (7 bases). Trimming shortened V by 4 bases and J by 0 bases, and 21 bases separated the two germline ends. The V gene's germline CDR1 is SGHRS and CDR2 YFSETQ. The CDR3 runs 18 residues. CDR3 coding DNA: TGCGCCAGCAGCGGGGGGGCTAGCGCCAGGGATAGCACAGATACGCAGTATTTT. Translated: CASSGGASARDSTDTQYF.

The chain joins TRBV1 to TRBJ2-2; the table's D call, TRBD2, was not checked against the DNA. TRBV1 is annotated as a pseudogene. The CDR3 totals 15 residues. The CDR3 DNA reads as TGCACCAGCAGCCCCCGGGATCCAGACACCGGGGAGCTGTTTTTT. Translation gives CTSSPRDPDTGELFF.

The chain has TRBV12-5 and TRBJ2-2; 7 bases are a match to TRBD1. The CDR3 spans 16 residues. The trim removed 1 base at V and 2 bases at J, leaving 4 bases unmatched. CDR1 and CDR2 from the germline V gene are LGHNT and FRNRAP. As DNA, the CDR3 is TGTGCTAGTGGTTTGGCCAGGGGGATTAACACCGGGGAGCTGTTTTTT. This encodes CASGLARGINTGELFF.

The chain uses TRBV12-2 and TRBJ2-1; the DNA was not used to check the table's D call, TRBD1. TRBV12-2 counts as a pseudogene. The CDR3 totals 14 residues. The CDR3, as DNA: TGTGCAAGTCGATCCCAGGGGTTATTCAATGAGCAGTTCTTC. It specifies CASRSQGLFNEQFF.

V is TRBV12-5 and J is TRBJ1-6, with D unclear. V was pared by 2 bases and J by 10 bases, with 15 bases between. CDR3 length: 15 residues. From germline, CDR1 is LGHNT and CDR2 FRNRAP. The CDR3 sequence is CASGLLAGIKSPLHF. The CDR3 DNA is TGTGCTAGTGGTTTGCTGGCGGGGATTAAGTCACCCCTCCACTTT.

As concerns this clone: Compared with germline, one end of the junction differs, possibly owing to a read error. The chain couples TRBV5-1 to TRBJ1-4; D might be TRBD1 (5 bases). CDR3 length equals 14 residues. Germline values: CDR1 SGHRS, CDR2 YFSETQ. Here the CDR3 DNA reads TGCGCCAGCAGCTTCGGACACCTGAATGGAAAACTGTTTTTT. Translated: CASSFGHLNGKLFF.